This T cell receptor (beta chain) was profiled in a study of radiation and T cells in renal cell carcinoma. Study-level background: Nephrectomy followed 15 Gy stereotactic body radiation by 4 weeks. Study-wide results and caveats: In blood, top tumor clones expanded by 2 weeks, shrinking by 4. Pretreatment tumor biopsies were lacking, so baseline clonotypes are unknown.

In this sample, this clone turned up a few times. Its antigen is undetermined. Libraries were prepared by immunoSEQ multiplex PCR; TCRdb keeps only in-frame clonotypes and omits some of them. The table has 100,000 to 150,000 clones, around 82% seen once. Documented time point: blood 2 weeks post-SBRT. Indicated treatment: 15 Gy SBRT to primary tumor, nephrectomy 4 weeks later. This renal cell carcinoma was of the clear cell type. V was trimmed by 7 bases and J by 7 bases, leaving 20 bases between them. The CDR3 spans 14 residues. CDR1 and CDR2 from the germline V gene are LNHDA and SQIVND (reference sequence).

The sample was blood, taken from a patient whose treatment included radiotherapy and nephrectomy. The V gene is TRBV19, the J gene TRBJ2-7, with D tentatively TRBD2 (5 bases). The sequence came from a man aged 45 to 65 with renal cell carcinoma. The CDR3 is CASKEGINMGEQYF. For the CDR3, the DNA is TGTGCCAGTAAAGAGGGAATCAATATGGGGGAGCAGTACTTC.